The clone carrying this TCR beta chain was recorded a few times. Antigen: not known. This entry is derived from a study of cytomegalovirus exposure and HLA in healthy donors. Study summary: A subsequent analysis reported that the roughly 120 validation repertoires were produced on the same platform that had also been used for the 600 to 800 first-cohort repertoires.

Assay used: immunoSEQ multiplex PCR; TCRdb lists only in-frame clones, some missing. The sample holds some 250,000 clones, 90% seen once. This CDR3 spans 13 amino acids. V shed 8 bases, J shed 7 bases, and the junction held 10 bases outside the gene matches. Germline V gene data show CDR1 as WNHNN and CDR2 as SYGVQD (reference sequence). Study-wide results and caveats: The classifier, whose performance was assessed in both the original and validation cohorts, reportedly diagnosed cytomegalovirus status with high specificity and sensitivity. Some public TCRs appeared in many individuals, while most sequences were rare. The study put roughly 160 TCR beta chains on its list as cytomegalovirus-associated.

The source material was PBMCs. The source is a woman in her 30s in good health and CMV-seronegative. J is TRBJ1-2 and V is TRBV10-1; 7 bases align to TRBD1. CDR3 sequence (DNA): TGCGCCAGCCCTGGACAGGCCCCTTGTGGCTACACCTTC. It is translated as CASPGQAPCGYTF.